What follows is one TCR beta chain and its context. Its antigen is not known. CDR3 length: 15 residues. Germline V gene sequence: CDR1 SGHTA, CDR2 FQGNSA. Trimming took 2 bases from V and 9 from J, leaving 17 bases between them. Repertoires were generated with immunoSEQ multiplex PCR, while TCRdb's copy carries only in-frame clones and drops some. The sample carries roughly 97,000 clones, nearly 90% recorded once. These data belong to a study of T cell responses to AZD1222 COVID-19 vaccine. Study-wide points: It should be noted that donors were predominantly white British and more often female, and clonal diversity was possibly underestimated. Reports indicate that nearly half of spike-specific TCRs are directed at unmutated variant regions. After two AZD1222 doses, spike-specific TCR breadth and depth rose versus day 0.

The V gene is TRBV7-2, the J gene TRBJ1-3; tentatively, D is TRBD1 (5 bases). This sequence originates from an adult in good health. The sample consisted of peripheral blood, taken on day 0 of AZD1222 vaccination. The CDR3 protein is CASSLFSGTGGTIYF. The CDR3 region has the DNA TGTGCCAGCAGCTTATTTTCAGGGACCGGGGGCACCATATATTTT.